This entry concerns a single TCR beta chain. Which antigen it targets is not known. The record has no base qualities; no much larger clone is one base away. Measured from the cysteine to the phenylalanine, the CDR3 is 12 residues long. Only the CDR3 DNA is retained, 36 bases long and in frame from the first base. V is reduced by 5 bases and J by 9 bases, leaving a spacing of 11 bases between them. CDR1 and CDR2 are drawn from the germline V gene: MNHNS, SASEGT. Patients with a history of autoimmune disease or receiving systemic immunosuppression were excluded from the trial. Peripheral blood for TCR sequencing was collected from all dose cohorts at baseline, on cycle 4 day 1, and on cycle 7 day 1. Samples were obtained from an open-label, multicenter, first-in-human phase I dose-escalation trial of ivuxolimab. Adults with locally advanced or metastatic head and neck squamous cell, hepatocellular, melanoma or renal cell carcinoma were enrolled in the trial. Before TCR sequencing, CD4+ T cells and CD8+ T cells from peripheral blood were sorted into separate populations.

The entry originates in a study of OX40 agonist ivuxolimab in advanced cancers. The study in broad terms: Ivuxolimab was a fully human IgG2 agonistic monoclonal antibody targeting the costimulatory receptor OX40 (CD134). Intravenous ivuxolimab was administered to patients every 2 weeks at six dose levels: 0.01, 0.1, 0.3, 1.5, 3 and 10 mg/kg. Of the approximately 54 patients in dose escalation, about 20 had hepatocellular carcinoma, some 15 had melanoma, 9 had renal cell carcinoma and 9 had head and neck cancer. In the dose-escalation cohort, nearly 85% of patients were male, and the mean age was roughly 56 years with a range of roughly 23 to 79. Prior anti-PD-1, anti-PD-L1 or anti-CTLA-4 therapy was permitted, and checkpoint inhibitors had been received by roughly 42% of dose-escalation patients. Partial responses were achieved by three dose-escalation patients, of whom one had hepatocellular carcinoma and two had cutaneous melanoma. Peripheral TCRbeta sequencing was intended to test whether TCR sequence diversity was altered and clonal T-cell expansion was caused by ivuxolimab. The monotherapy dose-escalation portion (N of about 50 patients) of the phase I ivuxolimab trial is reported in the paper. Beyond this particular receptor, the publication reports: The antigen specificity of the clonally expanded peripheral T cells was not determined. In partial responders in the 0.1-3.0 mg/kg groups, normalized peripheral clonal expansion was found to be among the lowest, especially among CD8+ T cells. At doses of 0.1 to 3.0 mg/kg, clonal expansion of both CD4+ and CD8+ T cells in blood was seen between baseline and week 6. After ivuxolimab, CD8+ T cells had more expanded clones than CD4+ T cells on average. Low levels of normalized T-cell clonal expansion were also seen in some patients who did not respond.

Genomic DNA was extracted from sorted cells for sequencing of the TCRbeta CDR3 region. TCRbeta CDR3 regions were sequenced using the immunoSEQ Assay. Held by TCRdb, this immuneACCESS table contains in-frame sequences only and omits some clones. Under half of the omission traces to an unresolved V gene where checked; the cause of the rest is unknown. The sample yields 55,000 to 70,000 clones; roughly 85% were counted once. Together, the top ten hold roughly a tenth of the sample. This specimen consisted of CD4+ or CD8+ T cells sorted from blood, obtained in a trial of the OX40 agonist ivuxolimab. This clonotype was obtained from an adult with an advanced solid tumor such as melanoma, head and neck, liver or kidney cancer. Here the chain combines TRBV6-1 and TRBJ2-1; a weak D assignment points to TRBD1 (6 bases agree). The nucleotide sequence reads TGTGCCAGCAGTCCCCGAGGGGGTGAGCAGTTCTTC. Protein translation: CASSPRGGEQFF.